This T cell receptor beta chain was recorded in a study of identical twins. This clonotype has a handful of counts. Its specificity is not known. The CDR3 covers 14 residues. CDR1 and CDR2 from the germline V gene are DFQATT and SNEGSKA (reference sequence). V was clipped by 2 bases and J by 4 bases, with 15 bases between them. General study results and limits: Reduced insertions were recorded for abundant cord blood beta clonotypes, with no such pattern in memory repertoires.

TCRdb passed the 5' RACE reads through MiXCR, listing each CDR3 protein once. The table has about 220,000 distinct CDR3 sequences, 6% to 8% seen once. This sample also belongs to another study, concerning yellow fever vaccine responses in identical twins.

Material for sequencing was CD8+ T cells sorted from blood. The sequence derives from a woman younger than 35 in good health. The V gene is TRBV20-1, the J gene TRBJ2-7, with D tentatively TRBD2 (6 bases). The CDR3: CSARKGLGGYEQYF. The CDR3 DNA reads as TGCAGTGCTAGAAAGGGACTGGGCGGGTACGAGCAGTACTTC.